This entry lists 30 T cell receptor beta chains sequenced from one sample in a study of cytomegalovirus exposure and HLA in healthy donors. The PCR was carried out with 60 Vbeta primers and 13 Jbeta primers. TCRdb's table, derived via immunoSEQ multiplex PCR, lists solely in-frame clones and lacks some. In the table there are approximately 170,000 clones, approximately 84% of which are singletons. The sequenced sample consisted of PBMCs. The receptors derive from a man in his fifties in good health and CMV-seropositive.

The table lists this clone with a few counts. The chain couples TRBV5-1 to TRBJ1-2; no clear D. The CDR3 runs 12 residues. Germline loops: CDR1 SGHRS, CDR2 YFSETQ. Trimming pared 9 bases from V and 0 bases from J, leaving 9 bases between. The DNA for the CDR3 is TGCGCCACCCGCACAGCTAACTATGGCTACACCTTC. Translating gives CATRTANYGYTF.

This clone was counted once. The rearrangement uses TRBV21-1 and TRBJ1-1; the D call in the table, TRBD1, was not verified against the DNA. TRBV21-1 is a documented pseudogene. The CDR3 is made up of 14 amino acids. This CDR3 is CASSEPLFSTEAFF. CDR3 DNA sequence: TGTGCCAGCAGCGAACCCTTGTTCAGTACTGAAGCTTTCTTT.

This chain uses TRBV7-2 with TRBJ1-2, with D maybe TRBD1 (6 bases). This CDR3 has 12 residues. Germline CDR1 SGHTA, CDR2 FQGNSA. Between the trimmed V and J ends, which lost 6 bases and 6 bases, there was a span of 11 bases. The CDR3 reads CASRRQEDGYTF. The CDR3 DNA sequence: TGTGCCAGCAGGCGACAGGAGGATGGCTACACCTTC.

CDR3 in amino acids: CASSRTLPYEQYF. CDR3 coding DNA: TGTGCCAGTTCCAGGACACTCCCCTACGAGCAGTACTTC. The chain links TRBV19 to TRBJ2-7; possible D gene TRBD1, 5 bases. The CDR3 consists of 13 residues. Trimming left V 8 bases short and J 2 bases short, with 13 bases between. Germline assignment: CDR1 LNHDA and CDR2 SQIVND (reference sequence).

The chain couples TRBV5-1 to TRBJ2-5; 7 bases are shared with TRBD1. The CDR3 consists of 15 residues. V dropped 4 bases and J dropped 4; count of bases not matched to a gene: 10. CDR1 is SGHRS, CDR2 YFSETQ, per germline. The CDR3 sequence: CASSPQTGKGETQYF. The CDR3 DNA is TGCGCCAGCAGCCCCCAGACAGGGAAGGGAGAGACCCAGTACTTC.

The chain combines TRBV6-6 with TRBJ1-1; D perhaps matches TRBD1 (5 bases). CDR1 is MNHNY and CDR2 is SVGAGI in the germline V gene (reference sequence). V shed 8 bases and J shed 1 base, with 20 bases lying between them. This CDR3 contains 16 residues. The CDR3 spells CASPAGDGNPNTEAFF. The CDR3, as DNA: TGTGCCAGCCCCGCGGGGGACGGAAATCCGAACACTGAAGCTTTCTTT.

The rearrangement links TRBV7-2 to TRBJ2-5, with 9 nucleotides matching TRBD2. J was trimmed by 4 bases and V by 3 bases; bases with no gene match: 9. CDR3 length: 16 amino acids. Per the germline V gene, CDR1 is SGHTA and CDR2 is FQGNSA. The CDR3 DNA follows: TGTGCCAGCAGCTTGGGGCTAGCGGGGTTGGTAGAGACCCAGTACTTC. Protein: CASSLGLAGLVETQYF.

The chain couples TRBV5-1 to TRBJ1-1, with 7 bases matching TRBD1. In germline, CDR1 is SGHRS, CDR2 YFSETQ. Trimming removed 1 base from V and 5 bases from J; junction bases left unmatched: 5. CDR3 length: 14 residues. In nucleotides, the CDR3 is TGCGCCAGCAGCTTGAGAGGGGGCAGGACTGAAGCTTTCTTT. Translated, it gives CASSLRGGRTEAFF.

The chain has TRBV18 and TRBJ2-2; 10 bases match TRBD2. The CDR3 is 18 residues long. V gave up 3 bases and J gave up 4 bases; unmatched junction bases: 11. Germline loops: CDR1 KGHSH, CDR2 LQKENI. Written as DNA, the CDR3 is TGTGCCAGCTCACCGGACAAGCGGGGGGGCCTCGGCACCGGGGAGCTGTTTTTT. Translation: CASSPDKRGGLGTGELFF.

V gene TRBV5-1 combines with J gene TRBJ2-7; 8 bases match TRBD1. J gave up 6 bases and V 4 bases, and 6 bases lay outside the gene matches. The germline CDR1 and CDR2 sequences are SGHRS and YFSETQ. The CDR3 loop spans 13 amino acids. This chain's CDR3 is CASSLDRGGEQYF. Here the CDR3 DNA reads TGCGCCAGCAGCCTTGACAGGGGTGGCGAGCAGTACTTC.

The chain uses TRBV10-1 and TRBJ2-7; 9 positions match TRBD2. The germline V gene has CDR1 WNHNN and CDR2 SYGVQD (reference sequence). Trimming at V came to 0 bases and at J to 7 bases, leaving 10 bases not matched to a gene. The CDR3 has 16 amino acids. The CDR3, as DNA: TGCGCCAGCAGTGAGTCCGCGACTAGCGGTTTCTGGGAGCAGTACTTC. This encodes CASSESATSGFWEQYF.

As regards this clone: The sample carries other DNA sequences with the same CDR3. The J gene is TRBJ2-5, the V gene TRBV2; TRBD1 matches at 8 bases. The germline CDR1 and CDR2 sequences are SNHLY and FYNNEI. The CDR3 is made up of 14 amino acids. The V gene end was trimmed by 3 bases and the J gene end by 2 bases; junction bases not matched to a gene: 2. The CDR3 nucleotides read TGTGCCAGCAGTGATCGGACAGGGCAAGAGACCCAGTACTTC. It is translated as CASSDRTGQETQYF.

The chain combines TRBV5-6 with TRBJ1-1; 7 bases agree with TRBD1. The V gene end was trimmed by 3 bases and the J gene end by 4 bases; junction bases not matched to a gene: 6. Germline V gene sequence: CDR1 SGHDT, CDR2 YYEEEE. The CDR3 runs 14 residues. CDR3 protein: CASSWGTVGTEAFF. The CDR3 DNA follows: TGTGCCAGCAGCTGGGGGACAGTGGGCACTGAAGCTTTCTTT. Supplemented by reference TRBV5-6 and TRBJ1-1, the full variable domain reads DAGVTQSPTHLIKTRGQQVTLRCSPKSGHDTVSWYQQALGQGPQFIFQYYEEEERQRGNFPDRFSGHQFPNYSSELNVNALLLGDSALYLCASSWGTVGTEAFFGQGTRLTVV.

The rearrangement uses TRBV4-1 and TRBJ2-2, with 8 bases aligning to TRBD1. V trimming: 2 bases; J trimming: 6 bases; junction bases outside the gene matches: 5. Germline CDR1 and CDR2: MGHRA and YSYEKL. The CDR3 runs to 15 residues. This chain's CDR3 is CASSQQDRESGELFF. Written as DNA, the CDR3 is TGCGCCAGCAGCCAACAGGACAGGGAGTCCGGGGAGCTGTTTTTT.

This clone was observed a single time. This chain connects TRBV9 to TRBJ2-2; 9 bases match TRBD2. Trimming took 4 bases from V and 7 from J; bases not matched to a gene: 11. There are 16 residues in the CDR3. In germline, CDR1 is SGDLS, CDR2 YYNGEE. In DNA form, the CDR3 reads TGTGCCAGCAGCACCTCGGCGGGAGGGCCTGGCGGGGAGCTGTTTTTT. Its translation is CASSTSAGGPGGELFF.

CDR3 sequence: CASNLGGVTGELFF. CDR3 sequence (DNA): TGTGCCAGTAACTTGGGAGGGGTCACCGGGGAGCTGTTTTTT. This chain uses TRBV19 with TRBJ2-2, with 7 bases that match TRBD2. V shed 7 bases and J 4 bases; nucleotides not matched to a gene: 6. CDR1 is LNHDA, CDR2 SQIVND, per germline (reference sequence). The CDR3 consists of 14 residues.

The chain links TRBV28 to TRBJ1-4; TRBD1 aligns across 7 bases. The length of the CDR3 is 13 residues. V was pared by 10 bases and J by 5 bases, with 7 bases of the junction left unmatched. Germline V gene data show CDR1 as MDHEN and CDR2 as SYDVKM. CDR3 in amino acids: CAIGGTANEKLFF. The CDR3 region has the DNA TGTGCCATCGGCGGGACAGCCAATGAAAAACTGTTTTTT.

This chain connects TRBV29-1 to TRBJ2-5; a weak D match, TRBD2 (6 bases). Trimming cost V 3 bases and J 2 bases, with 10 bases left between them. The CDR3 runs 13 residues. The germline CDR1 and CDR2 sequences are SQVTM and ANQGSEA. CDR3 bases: TGCAGCGTTGACCGGGGGACTCAAGAGACCCAGTACTTC. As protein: CSVDRGTQETQYF.

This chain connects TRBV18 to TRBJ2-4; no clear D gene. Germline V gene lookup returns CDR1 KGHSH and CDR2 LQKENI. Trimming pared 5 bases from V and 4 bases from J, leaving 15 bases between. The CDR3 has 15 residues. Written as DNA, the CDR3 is TGTGCCAGCTCAGGGCTAATCTCCTTAAAAAACATTCAGTACTTC. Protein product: CASSGLISLKNIQYF.

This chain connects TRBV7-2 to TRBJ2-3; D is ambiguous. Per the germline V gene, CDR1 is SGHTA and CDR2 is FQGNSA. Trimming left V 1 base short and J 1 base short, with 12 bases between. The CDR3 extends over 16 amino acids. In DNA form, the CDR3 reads TGTGCCAGCAGCTTAGGGATGACTTGGGGCACAGATACGCAGTATTTT. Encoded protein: CASSLGMTWGTDTQYF.

The CDR3 sequence: CASSVSRDRGTNYGYTF. In DNA form, the CDR3 reads TGTGCCAGCAGCGTGTCCCGGGACAGGGGAACTAACTATGGCTACACCTTC. The chain carries TRBV9 and TRBJ1-2; 10 bases are shared with TRBD1. The trim removed 2 bases at V and 0 bases at J, leaving 7 bases unmatched. CDR1 SGDLS and CDR2 YYNGEE come from the germline V gene. The CDR3 sequence is 17 residues long.

The CDR3 nucleotides are TGTGCCATCAGTGAATCACAGGGTCATAATTCACCCCTCCACTTT. Amino acid sequence: CAISESQGHNSPLHF. The chain joins TRBV10-3 to TRBJ1-6, with D possibly TRBD1 on 6 matching bases. Germline V gene lookup returns CDR1 ENHRY and CDR2 SYGVKD. The V end was cut by 3 bases, the J end by 5 bases, with 11 bases between. This CDR3 spans 15 amino acids.

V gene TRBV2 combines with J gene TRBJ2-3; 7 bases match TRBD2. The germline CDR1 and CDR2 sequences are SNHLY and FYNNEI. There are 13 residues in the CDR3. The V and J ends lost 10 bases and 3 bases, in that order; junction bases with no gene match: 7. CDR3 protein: CATERDRTDTQYF. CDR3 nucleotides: TGTGCCACCGAGCGGGATAGAACAGATACGCAGTATTTT. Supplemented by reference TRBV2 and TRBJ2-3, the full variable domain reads EPEVTQTPSHQVTQMGQEVILRCVPISNHLYFYWYRQILGQKVEFLVSFYNNEISEKSEIFDDQFSVERPDGSNFTLKIRSTKLEDSAMYFCATERDRTDTQYFGPGTRLTVL.

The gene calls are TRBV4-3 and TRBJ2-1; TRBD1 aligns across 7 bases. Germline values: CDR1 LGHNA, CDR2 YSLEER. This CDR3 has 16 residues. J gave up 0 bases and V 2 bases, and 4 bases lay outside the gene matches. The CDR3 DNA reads TGCGCCAGCAGCCAAAGGAGACAGGGCTCCTACAATGAGCAGTTCTTC. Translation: CASSQRRQGSYNEQFF.

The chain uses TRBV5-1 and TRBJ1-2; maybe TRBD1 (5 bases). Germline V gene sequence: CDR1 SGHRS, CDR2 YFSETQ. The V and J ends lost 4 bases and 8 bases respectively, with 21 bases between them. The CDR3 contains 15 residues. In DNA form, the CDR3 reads TGCGCCAGCAGCCAGGGCCTTGGAGGGGAGGAAGGCTACACCTTC. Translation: CASSQGLGGEEGYTF.

The CDR3 here is CATSRVQGRGLSGTEAFF. The CDR3 DNA is TGTGCCACCAGCAGAGTCCAGGGCAGGGGGCTGAGTGGCACTGAAGCTTTCTTT. V gene TRBV15 combines with J gene TRBJ1-1, with TRBD1 identical over 8 bases. The CDR3 consists of 18 residues. Germline CDR1 LNHNV, CDR2 YYDKDF (reference sequence). J gave up 4 bases and V 1 base, and 14 bases lay outside the gene matches.

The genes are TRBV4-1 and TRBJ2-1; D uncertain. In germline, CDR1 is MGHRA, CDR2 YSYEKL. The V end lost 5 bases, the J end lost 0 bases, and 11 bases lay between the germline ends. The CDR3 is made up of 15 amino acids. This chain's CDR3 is CASSNPRSSYNEQFF. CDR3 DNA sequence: TGCGCCAGCAGCAATCCTAGGAGCTCCTACAATGAGCAGTTCTTC.

CDR3: CASSFAGLGTEAFF. The CDR3 nucleotides are TGCGCCAGCAGCTTCGCTGGACTCGGCACTGAAGCTTTCTTT. The chain recombines TRBV5-1 with TRBJ1-1; D remains ambiguous. V lost 2 bases, J lost 4 bases, and 12 bases lay in between. In germline, CDR1 is SGHRS, CDR2 YFSETQ. There are 14 residues in the CDR3.

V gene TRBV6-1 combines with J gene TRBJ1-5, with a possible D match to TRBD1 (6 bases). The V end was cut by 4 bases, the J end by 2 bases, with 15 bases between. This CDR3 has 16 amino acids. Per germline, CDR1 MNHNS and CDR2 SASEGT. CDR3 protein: CASSGGRGSGNQPQHF. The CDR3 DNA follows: TGTGCCAGCAGTGGAGGCAGGGGAAGCGGCAATCAGCCCCAGCATTTT.

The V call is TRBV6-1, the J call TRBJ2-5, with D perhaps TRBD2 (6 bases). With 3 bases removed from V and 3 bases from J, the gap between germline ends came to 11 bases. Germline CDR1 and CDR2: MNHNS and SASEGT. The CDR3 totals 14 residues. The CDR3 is CASSETRLKETQYF. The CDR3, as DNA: TGTGCCAGCAGTGAGACTAGACTGAAAGAGACCCAGTACTTC.